The next 16 T cell receptor beta chains were all read from a single sample in a study of T cells in women clearing cervical HPV infection. Clones were sequenced by immunoSEQ multiplex PCR, and TCRdb holds only the in-frame ones, with some missing. Here the sample table reports nearly 35,000 clones. The sample comprised blood buffy coat. Receptors originate from a woman aged 18 to 75 with a cervical HPV16 infection that either progressed to CIN3+ or cleared (not recorded which).

This chain's CDR3 is CASSAGQNYGYTF. The CDR3 DNA, read in part, is TGTGCCAGCAGCGCGGGACAGAACTATGGC. V usage is TRBV7-2 and J usage is TRBJ1-2, with 7 bases aligning to TRBD1. Read sequence stops 3 residues before the CDR3 end, and the germline J gene provides the missing end. V trimming: 5 bases; J trimming: 2 bases; junction bases outside the gene matches: 2. Per the germline V gene, CDR1 is SGHTA and CDR2 is FQGNSA. CDR3 length: 13 residues.

As regards this clone: The CDR3 end is not reached by the read, which stops 3 residues before it; the germline J gene fills it in. This sequence joins TRBV19 and TRBJ1-4; 8 bases fit TRBD1. The CDR3 extends over 13 amino acids. Germline loops: CDR1 LNHDA, CDR2 SQIVND (reference sequence). The J segment lost 4 bases and the V segment lost 6 bases, leaving 1 base of the junction unmatched. The sequenced part of the CDR3 DNA is TGTGCCAGTAGCGACAGGGGTAATGAAAAA. Amino acid sequence: CASSDRGNEK. The CDR3 reads in full as CASSDRGNEKLFF.

Concerning this clone: The CDR3 end lies 3 residues beyond the end of the read and is filled in from the germline J gene. The chain is built from TRBV7-3 and TRBJ2-1; 9 bases map to TRBD2. J was trimmed by 4 bases and V by 3 bases; bases with no gene match: 7. Germline values: CDR1 SGHTA, CDR2 FQGTGA. The length of the CDR3 is 16 residues. The sequenced part of the CDR3 DNA is TGTGCCAGCAGCTTCTCCCAAGCGGGGGGATACAATGAG. The encoded protein is CASSFSQAGGYNE. The whole CDR3 protein is CASSFSQAGGYNEQFF.

A remark on this clone: The read ends 3 residues early relative to the CDR3; the germline J gene fills the gap. This chain joins TRBV7-2 and TRBJ1-2; D not certain. The CDR3 loop spans 16 amino acids. Germline CDR1 reads SGHTA; CDR2 reads FQGNSA. CDR3 bases read: TGTGCCAGCAGCTTAGCGAGCGGGAGGGCTACAGATACC. Residues: CASSLASGRATDT. The entire CDR3 sequence reads CASSLASGRATDTYTF.

Regarding this clone: Sequencing ends 3 residues short of the CDR3 end; the germline J gene provides the rest. The V and J genes are TRBV20-1 and TRBJ2-3; TRBD2 aligns across 11 bases. The germline CDR1 and CDR2 sequences are DFQATT and SNEGSKA (reference sequence). The V segment lost 5 bases and the J segment 4 bases; nucleotides outside the gene matches: 8. CDR3 length equals 15 residues. The CDR3 here is CSAGNSGGASDTQYF. The sequenced CDR3 bases are TGCAGTGCTGGCAATAGCGGGGGGGCGTCAGATACG.

Of note for this clone: The sequence runs out 3 residues before the end of the CDR3; the remainder is reconstructed from the germline J gene. The chain couples TRBV20-1 to TRBJ1-1, with 9 positions matching TRBD1. Per the germline V gene, CDR1 is DFQATT and CDR2 is SNEGSKA (reference sequence). V lost 6 bases and J lost 5; bases outside the gene matches: 4. The CDR3 loop spans 12 amino acids. This chain's CDR3 is CSAWDRVTEAFF. The sequenced CDR3 bases are TGCAGTGCCTGGGACAGGGTGACTGAA.

For this clone: The read halts 3 residues ahead of the CDR3 end, with the missing end drawn from the germline J gene. J is TRBJ1-1 and V is TRBV20-1; D might be TRBD1 (6 bases). This CDR3 is 13 amino acids long. The germline V and J ends were trimmed by 4 bases and 4 bases, with 13 bases remaining between them. CDR1 and CDR2 from the germline V gene are DFQATT and SNEGSKA (reference sequence). The covered CDR3 bases are TGCAGTGCTACAGGGGCGTCGGCCACTGAA. This gives the protein CSATGASATE. The entire CDR3 protein is CSATGASATEAFF.

Partial CDR3 DNA: TGTGCCAGCAGTTATATAGCGGGAGCATACAATGAG. It encodes CASSYIAGAYNE. The whole CDR3 reads CASSYIAGAYNEQFF. The V call is TRBV6-2 or TRBV6-3, the J call TRBJ2-1; 9 positions agree with TRBD2. The read gets to within 3 residues of the CDR3 end, and the germline J gene fills in the rest. Germline-derived CDR1 and CDR2 are MNHEY and SVGEGT. V lost 3 bases and J lost 4; bases outside the gene matches: 4. The CDR3 extends over 15 amino acids.

On this clone: The CDR3 end falls 3 residues outside the read, so it is completed with the germline J gene. The chain uses TRBV2 and TRBJ2-7; TRBD1 matches 7 bases. V trimming: 3 bases; J trimming: 2 bases; junction bases outside the gene matches: 7. CDR3 length: 15 amino acids. Per germline, CDR1 SNHLY and CDR2 FYNNEI. CDR3 protein: CASSDLVRGPYEQYF. CDR3 DNA (partial): TGTGCCAGCAGTGATCTGGTAAGGGGGCCCTACGAG.

Concerning this clone itself: Read sequence stops 3 residues before the CDR3 end, and the germline J gene provides the missing end. This chain links TRBV19 with TRBJ2-3; D is perhaps TRBD2 (5 bases). CDR3 length: 16 amino acids. Germline loops: CDR1 LNHDA, CDR2 SQIVND (reference sequence). V lost 6 bases to trimming and J lost 0 bases, with 16 bases between them. The covered CDR3 bases are TGTGCCAGTAGCCCCTGGGCGGGCCCTAGCACAGATACG. Translation gives CASSPWAGPSTDT. The full CDR3 is CASSPWAGPSTDTQYF.

Turning to this clone: The CDR3 end lies 3 residues beyond the end of the read and is filled in from the germline J gene. The V gene is TRBV5-4, the J gene TRBJ1-6, with a possible D match to TRBD1 (5 bases). CDR3 length equals 15 residues. With 4 bases removed from V and 3 bases from J, the gap between germline ends came to 11 bases. Germline V gene sequence: CDR1 SGHNT, CDR2 YYREEE (reference sequence). CDR3 amino acids: CASSEGLSYNSPLHF. The sequenced part of the CDR3 DNA is TGTGCCAGCAGCGAGGGACTGAGCTATAATTCACCC. Full variable domain (rest looked up from reference TRBV5-4 and TRBJ1-6): ETGVTQSPTHLIKTRGQQVTLRCSSQSGHNTVSWYQQALGQGPQFIFQYYREEENGRGNFPPRFSGLQFPNYSSELNVNALELDDSALYLCASSEGLSYNSPLHFGNGTRLTVT.

Turning to this clone: The read finishes 3 residues shy of the CDR3 end, and the germline J gene is used to complete it. This rearrangement joins TRBV20-1 to TRBJ2-3; 10 positions agree with TRBD2. This CDR3 is built from 17 residues. From germline, CDR1 is DFQATT and CDR2 SNEGSKA (reference sequence). CDR3 region: CSASDRYGLADKETQYF. The part of the CDR3 DNA that was read is TGCAGTGCTAGTGATCGCTACGGACTAGCGGATAAAGAGACG.

In regard to this clone: The read finishes 3 residues shy of the CDR3 end, and the germline J gene is used to complete it. The chain has TRBV24-1 and TRBJ2-7, with D perhaps matching TRBD1 (5 bases). Trimming left V 4 bases short and J 5 bases short, with 14 bases between. Germline V gene data show CDR1 as KGHDR and CDR2 as SFDVKD. This CDR3 has 14 residues. The sequenced CDR3 bases are TGTGCCACCAGTGAAGCAGGGAAGGTTAACGAG. Translated, it gives CATSEAGKVNE. The whole CDR3 region reads CATSEAGKVNEQYF.

The sequenced CDR3 bases are TGTGCCAGCAGCTTTAAGCCTAGCGCGCGAGGGGACTCCTACGAG. It codes for CASSFKPSARGDSYE. The full CDR3 reads CASSFKPSARGDSYEQYF. The J gene is TRBJ2-7, the V gene TRBV7-6; possible D gene TRBD2, 6 bases. The DNA ends 3 residues before the CDR3 does, and the rest of the CDR3 is filled in from the germline J gene. The ends were cut back, 3 bases at V and 0 bases at J, with 21 bases in the middle. From germline, CDR1 is SGHVS and CDR2 FNYEAQ. This CDR3 has 18 amino acids.

On this clone: The read ends 3 residues shy of where the CDR3 ends; the end is completed using the germline J gene. The V gene is TRBV2, the J gene TRBJ1-1, with 8 bases that match TRBD1. Germline CDR1 reads SNHLY; CDR2 reads FYNNEI. After removal of 8 bases from V and 4 bases from J, the junction contained 6 bases not matched to a gene. The CDR3 runs 13 residues. The CDR3 bases that were read are TGTGCCAGCGGACCGACAGGGGCCACTGAA. This gives the protein CASGPTGATE. The full CDR3 is CASGPTGATEAFF.

With respect to this clone: The read ends 3 residues early relative to the CDR3; the germline J gene fills the gap. The V gene is TRBV2, the J gene TRBJ2-1; 7 bases line up with TRBD2. Germline trimming cut 4 bases from V and 6 bases from J; bases unmatched to any gene: 6. The germline V gene has CDR1 SNHLY and CDR2 FYNNEI. The CDR3 extends over 14 amino acids. This CDR3 is CASSGESGGNEQFF. CDR3 bases read: TGTGCCAGCAGTGGGGAGTCGGGGGGCAATGAG.